Following are 10 T cell receptor beta chains from one sample sequenced in a study of neurological immune-mediated disorders. Using its own MiXCR run on the 5' RACE reads, TCRdb lists one record per CDR3 protein. The sample lists roughly 120,000 distinct CDR3 sequences, more than 2.5% occurring once. The sequenced material came from PBMCs. The receptors come from a woman under 40 with multiple sclerosis.

This clonotype was detected ten times or more. This chain uses TRBV12-3 or TRBV12-4 with TRBJ2-3; 8 nucleotides match TRBD2. V was pared by 2 bases and J by 2 bases, with 6 bases of the junction left unmatched. There are 16 residues in the CDR3. The CDR3 sequence is CASSLFVAGLTDTQYF. The CDR3 DNA reads TGTGCCAGCAGTTTATTTGTAGCGGGGCTCACAGATACGCAGTATTTT.

The chain carries TRBV27 and TRBJ2-1, with 12 bases matching TRBD2. Germline CDR1 is MNHEY and CDR2 is SMNVEV (reference sequence). The CDR3 contains 16 residues. V lost 7 bases and J lost 4; bases outside the gene matches: 8. In DNA, the CDR3 is TGTGCCAGCATACCAGCTAGCGGGGGGGGTTACAATGAGCAGTTCTTC. This gives the protein CASIPASGGGYNEQFF.

This clonotype appeared many times. The chain recombines TRBV7-9 with TRBJ1-1; D not certain. V lost 5 bases and J 0 bases, leaving 4 bases between the germline ends. The CDR3 totals 12 residues. Germline V gives CDR1 SEHNR, CDR2 FQNEAQ (reference sequence). The CDR3 DNA reads as TGTGCCAGCAGCCTGATGAACACTGAAGCTTTCTTT. It encodes CASSLMNTEAFF.

This clonotype has a count of ten or more. The chain carries TRBV20-1 and TRBJ2-5; no reliable D call. CDR3 size: 13 residues. CDR1 and CDR2 (germline): DFQATT, SNEGSKA (reference sequence). V was shortened by 3 bases and J by 1 base, with 9 bases between the two germline ends. CDR3 DNA sequence: TGCAGTGCTAGTTGGGCGGCCCAAGAGACCCAGTACTTC. Encoded protein: CSASWAAQETQYF.

This clonotype has a count of ten or more. The chain carries TRBV5-8 and TRBJ1-1; D ambiguous. The CDR3 has 14 amino acids. The germline V gene has CDR1 SGHTS and CDR2 YDEGEE. The germline V and J ends were trimmed by 6 bases and 6 bases, with 18 bases remaining between them. In DNA, the CDR3 is TGTGCCAGCAAAGGAGCTACCAAAATCTCTGAAGCTTTCTTT. This translates into CASKGATKISEAFF.

This clonotype was recorded at least ten times. The chain joins TRBV27 to TRBJ2-2; D is unclear. The CDR3 spans 14 residues. In germline, CDR1 is MNHEY, CDR2 SMNVEV (reference sequence). Trimming stripped 3 bases from V and 1 base from J, with 6 bases between. The CDR3 DNA reads as TGTGCCAGCAGTTTTGAGGTGAACACCGGGGAGCTGTTTTTT. As protein: CASSFEVNTGELFF.

This clonotype was seen many times. The rearrangement uses TRBV20-1 and TRBJ2-7; TRBD2 aligns across 11 bases. Germline assignment: CDR1 DFQATT and CDR2 SNEGSKA (reference sequence). The CDR3 runs 15 residues. Unmatched junction bases numbered 1, after V lost 0 bases and J lost 0 bases. DNA for the CDR3: TGCAGTGCTAGAGATCTAGCGGGGGGCTCCTACGAGCAGTACTTC. Protein product: CSARDLAGGSYEQYF.

This clonotype was seen ten or more times. The chain is built from TRBV6-2 or TRBV6-3 and TRBJ2-1, with D perhaps matching TRBD2 (6 bases). CDR3 length: 17 residues. V was cut by 0 bases and J by 8 bases, with 20 bases left in between. In germline, CDR1 is MNHEY, CDR2 SVGEGT. The CDR3 loop reads CASSYSSVGLKGDEQFF. The CDR3 DNA follows: TGTGCCAGCAGTTACTCCAGCGTCGGACTAAAAGGCGATGAGCAGTTCTTC.

This clonotype was seen at least ten times. V and J are TRBV3-2 and TRBJ2-1. TRBV3-2 is a pseudogene segment. This CDR3 has 11 amino acids. CDR3 bases: TGTGCCAGCAGCCAATGCGATGAGCAGTTCTTC. Translated, it gives CASSQCDEQFF.

In this sample, this clonotype turned up a few times. The gene calls are TRBV20-1 and TRBJ2-7; no definite D call. Trimming stripped 1 base from V and 9 bases from J, with 16 bases between. From germline, CDR1 is DFQATT and CDR2 SNEGSKA (reference sequence). The CDR3 covers 13 residues. The CDR3, as DNA: TGCAGTGCTAGAGTTTTAGGATCCGCAGCGCAGTACTTC. Protein product: CSARVLGSAAQYF.